This TCR beta chain was sequenced in a study of shared clonotypes between healthy human individuals. Germline V CDR1 and CDR2: SEHNR, FQNEAQ (reference sequence). Losses at the gene ends were 5 bases for V and 1 base for J; bases not matched to a gene: 12. The CDR3 consists of 19 residues. Evenly divided among several immunoSEQ plates was the genomic DNA of each subset. The repertoire was sequenced with immunoSEQ multiplex PCR; TCRdb's copy has only in-frame clones and lacks some. Of 2 million to 2.5 million clones listed, more than 90% are singletons. This TCR derives from a man between 18 and 29 years old in good health. Specimen: naive CD4+ T cells sorted from blood. Described subset: CD45RA+ positively selected. The chain couples TRBV7-9 to TRBJ2-5, with TRBD2 matching 14 bases. CDR3 DNA sequence: TGTGCCAGCAGCCCAGGGACTAGCGGGAGTGCGAGAGCCCAAGAGACCCAGTACTTC. Translated: CASSPGTSGSARAQETQYF.